The 30 T cell receptor beta chains given below trace back to one sample, sequenced in a study of regulatory T cells in long-lasting Graves disease. Regarding time point: newly diagnosed GD, antithyroid drugs for less than 3 months. There was RNA extracted from PBMCs, and the TCR library was made from it. Arm-PCR with iRepertoire HTBI primers amplified the CDR3 regions for these TCR beta libraries. TCRdb reprocessed the multiplex PCR reads via MiXCR and lists one record per CDR3 protein. Among about 620,000 distinct CDR3 sequences listed, around 17% were seen once. These data also featured in a second study, about T cells in Graves' hyperthyroidism and ophthalmopathy.

The specimen was peripheral blood mononuclear cells (PBMCs), collected at new diagnosis, from a patient treated with antithyroid drugs. These receptors all stem from a woman in her thirties with Graves disease.

This chain joins TRBV20-1 and TRBJ1-1, with D possibly being TRBD1 (5 bases). The CDR3 covers 15 residues. Trimming took 0 bases from V and 4 from J, leaving 15 bases between them. The germline gives CDR1 DFQATT, CDR2 SNEGSKA (reference sequence). CDR3 sequence reads: CSARDPLGGVTEAFF. The CDR3, as DNA: TGCAGTGCTAGAGACCCGCTGGGAGGGGTCACTGAAGCTTTCTTT.

There are many counts of this clonotype. The chain has TRBV7-2 and TRBJ2-1; D possibly corresponds to TRBD1 (6 bases). Gene TRBJ2-5 matches the end of the DNA better, so the J call may be wrong. The germline CDR1 and CDR2 sequences are SGHTA and FQGNSA. The CDR3 is made up of 13 amino acids. CDR3 sequence (DNA): TGTGCCAGCAGCAGGGACACCCTGGAGACCCAGTACTTC. Translated, it gives CASSRDTLETQYF.

At least ten counts were recorded for this clonotype. The V call is TRBV28, the J call TRBJ1-6; D is undetermined. Germline V CDR1 and CDR2: MDHEN, SYDVKM. Trimming took off 7 bases at V and 1 base at J, with 8 bases between the two ends. The CDR3 length is 14 residues. This chain's CDR3 is CASNSGSYNSPLHF. Written as DNA, the CDR3 is TGTGCCAGCAATTCAGGATCCTATAATTCACCCCTCCACTTT.

This clonotype was detected many times. The chain links TRBV27 to TRBJ2-7; no clear D gene. Trimming stripped 5 bases from V and 3 bases from J, with 14 bases between. This CDR3 is built from 14 residues. Germline CDR1 MNHEY, CDR2 SMNVEV (reference sequence). The CDR3: CASSPLGSNYEQYF. CDR3 coding DNA: TGTGCCAGCAGTCCGTTAGGCTCGAACTACGAGCAGTACTTC.

This rearrangement joins TRBV29-1 to TRBJ2-6; D call uncertain. The V gene's germline CDR1 is SQVTM and CDR2 ANQGSEA. The CDR3 contains 14 residues. The V end lost 4 bases, the J end lost 0 bases, and 7 bases lay between the germline ends. CDR3 sequence reads: CSVALDSGANVLTF. CDR3 bases: TGCAGCGTTGCTCTGGACTCTGGGGCCAACGTCCTGACTTTC.

Regarding this clonotype: Possible read error: a much larger clone is one base away. This sequence joins TRBV5-1 and TRBJ2-7, with TRBD1 matching over 7 bases. CDR3 length: 13 amino acids. Germline-derived CDR1 and CDR2 are SGHRS and YFSETQ. In DNA, the CDR3 is TGCGCCAGCAAAGCAGGGGGTCTCTACGAGCTGTACTTC. As protein: CASKAGGLYELYF.

This clonotype was detected many times. The J gene is TRBJ1-5, the V gene TRBV3-1; D is uncertain. The CDR3 contains 16 residues. Germline CDR1 and CDR2: LGHDT and YNNKEL (reference sequence). V was cut by 0 bases and J by 1 base, with 10 bases left in between. CDR3 protein: CASSQDSSDSNQPQHF. CDR3 in DNA: TGTGCCAGCAGCCAAGATTCCTCGGACAGCAATCAGCCCCAGCATTTT.

Only a few counts were recorded for this clonotype. The genes are TRBV15 and TRBJ2-5; 7 bases map to TRBD2. Unmatched junction bases numbered 7, after V lost 5 bases and J lost 1 base. Germline CDR1 reads LNHNV; CDR2 reads YYDKDF (reference sequence). This CDR3 has 15 residues. The CDR3 DNA sequence: TGTGCCACCAGCCGGCTAGCGGATACCCAAGAGACCCAGTACTTC. This translates into CATSRLADTQETQYF.

This chain links TRBV19 with TRBJ1-2; the match to TRBD1 covers 9 bases. The J segment lost 4 bases and the V segment lost 4 bases, leaving 10 bases of the junction unmatched. CDR3 length: 16 amino acids. CDR1 is LNHDA, CDR2 SQIVND, per germline (reference sequence). The chain's CDR3 is CASSTFGQGLVYGYTF. The CDR3, as DNA: TGTGCCAGTAGTACCTTCGGACAGGGGCTCGTCTATGGCTACACCTTC.

This clonotype was picked up a small number of times. This chain links TRBV5-1 with TRBJ2-7, with 8 bases fitting TRBD1. CDR3 length equals 16 residues. CDR1 is SGHRS, CDR2 YFSETQ, per germline. V shed 5 bases, J shed 6 bases, and the junction held 16 bases outside the gene matches. This CDR3 reads CASSPTSGTGTSEQYF. Written as DNA, the CDR3 is TGCGCCAGCAGTCCGACCTCCGGGACAGGCACCTCCGAGCAGTACTTC.

Ten or more counts support this clonotype. The chain is built from TRBV9 and TRBJ1-1; D might be TRBD1 (6 bases). Germline loops: CDR1 SGDLS, CDR2 YYNGEE. The CDR3 sequence is 15 residues long. The V end was cut by 3 bases, the J end by 5 bases, with 17 bases between. The CDR3 nucleotides are TGTGCCAGCAGCGGGGGGGGGGCGCTGGCAACTGAAGCTTTCTTT. Translated, it gives CASSGGGALATEAFF.

This clonotype has a count of ten or more. The CDR3 region is CASSLRGLIYNEQFF. The CDR3 DNA reads as TGTGCCAGCAGTTTACGGGGACTCATCTACAATGAGCAGTTCTTC. This sequence joins TRBV28 and TRBJ2-1, with D perhaps matching TRBD2 (6 bases). This CDR3 region has 15 residues. Germline CDR1 reads MDHEN; CDR2 reads SYDVKM. V lost 2 bases, J lost 3 bases, and 11 bases lay in between.

A word on this clonotype: A much larger clone lies a single base off, so this may be a read error. This chain connects TRBV6-2 or TRBV6-3 to TRBJ1-1; D not certain. This CDR3 has 14 amino acids. Germline CDR1 is MNHEY and CDR2 is SVGEGT. The CDR3 region has the DNA TGTGTCAGCAGCGCCCCACCGCCCGACACTGAAGCTTTCTTT. Its protein is CVSSAPPPDTEAFF.

This clonotype was detected many times. J is TRBJ1-2 and V is TRBV6-1; TRBD1 might be the D (5 bases). Germline CDR1 MNHNS, CDR2 SASEGT. The V end lost 6 bases, the J end lost 4 bases, and 18 bases lay between the germline ends. The CDR3 totals 15 residues. The DNA for the CDR3 is TGTGCCAGCAGCTCCCCTGGGGATAGGGGCTATGGCTACACCTTC. It is translated as CASSSPGDRGYGYTF.

Many counts were recorded for this clonotype. The CDR3 is CASSFPTGTGDGGRTDTQYF. The CDR3 region has the DNA TGTGCCAGCAGCTTCCCCACCGGGACAGGGGACGGGGGACGCACAGATACGCAGTATTTT. V and J are TRBV7-9 and TRBJ2-3; 10 bases are a match to TRBD1. V gave up 3 bases and J gave up 1 base; unmatched junction bases: 16. The germline V gene has CDR1 SEHNR and CDR2 FQNEAQ (reference sequence). The CDR3 contains 20 residues.

Only a few counts were recorded for this clonotype. The chain couples TRBV20-1 to TRBJ2-1; D unresolved. V was pared by 6 bases and J by 6 bases, with 12 bases between. Germline V gives CDR1 DFQATT, CDR2 SNEGSKA (reference sequence). The CDR3 has 12 residues. CDR3 amino acids: CSATRLGNEQFF. In DNA, the CDR3 is TGCAGTGCCACCCGTCTGGGCAATGAGCAGTTCTTC.

V gene TRBV6-2 or TRBV6-3 combines with J gene TRBJ2-2, with TRBD2 identical over 7 bases. Germline V gene lookup returns CDR1 MNHEY and CDR2 SVGEGT. The CDR3 runs to 14 residues. With V trimmed by 6 bases and J by 6 bases, 7 bases remained unmatched. CDR3 sequence (DNA): TGTGCCAGCAGAGAAGATGCGGGAGCCGGGGAGCTGTTTTTT. This encodes CASREDAGAGELFF.

This clonotype was seen more than once but under ten times. This chain connects TRBV2 to TRBJ2-7, with D possibly TRBD1 on 5 matching bases. The ends were cut back, 1 base at V and 4 bases at J, with 11 bases in the middle. The CDR3 is 14 amino acids. Germline V lookup: CDR1 SNHLY, CDR2 FYNNEI. CDR3 amino acids: CASSEGGAFYEQYF. As DNA, the CDR3 is TGTGCCAGCAGTGAAGGGGGCGCTTTTTACGAGCAGTACTTC.

The chain uses TRBV20-1 and TRBJ1-6; TRBD1 matches at 9 bases. Germline CDR1 and CDR2: DFQATT and SNEGSKA (reference sequence). The trim removed 6 bases at V and 13 bases at J, leaving 10 bases unmatched. CDR3 length equals 13 residues. This CDR3 is CSATGQGLRPLHF. CDR3 DNA sequence: TGCAGTGCCACGGGACAGGGTCTCCGCCCCCTCCACTTT.

This clonotype was counted only a few times. The CDR3 region is CASSQEGGAQETQYF. As DNA, the CDR3 is TGTGCCAGCAGCCAAGAAGGCGGGGCCCAAGAGACCCAGTACTTC. The V and J genes are TRBV4-2 and TRBJ2-5; possible D gene TRBD2, 6 bases. Germline CDR1 reads LGHNA; CDR2 reads YNFKEQ. CDR3 length equals 15 residues. V dropped 0 bases and J dropped 1 base, with 9 bases sitting between them.

The genes are TRBV5-1 and TRBJ2-7; 9 nucleotides line up with TRBD2. The J segment lost 6 bases and the V segment lost 1 base, leaving 5 bases of the junction unmatched. The V gene's germline CDR1 is SGHRS and CDR2 YFSETQ. The CDR3 totals 14 residues. The CDR3 DNA reads TGCGCCAGCAGCTTGCAAGCGACTAGCGGCGAGCAGTACTTC. This gives the protein CASSLQATSGEQYF.

Remarks on this clonotype: Given a much more abundant clone one base away, this may be a read error. The V and J genes are TRBV28 and TRBJ1-2; 12 positions agree with TRBD1. The CDR3 runs to 16 residues. Germline V gives CDR1 MDHEN, CDR2 SYDVKM. V was clipped by 5 bases and J by 10 bases; unmatched bases: 14. The CDR3: CASSPGRDRGRPDYTF. In DNA form, the CDR3 reads TGTGCCAGCAGTCCGGGAAGGGACAGGGGGCGACCTGACTACACCTTC.

This clonotype was counted ten times or more. This rearrangement joins TRBV10-3 to TRBJ1-2; weak D call: TRBD1 (6 bases). Germline V CDR1 and CDR2: ENHRY, SYGVKD. The CDR3 contains 15 residues. V gave up 0 bases and J gave up 4 bases, with 12 bases separating them. CDR3 sequence (DNA): TGTGCCATCAGTGAGTCGGCAGGGGATAGCTATGGCTACACCTTC. Translating it yields CAISESAGDSYGYTF.

This clonotype was counted a few times. This chain links TRBV9 with TRBJ1-3, with D perhaps matching TRBD1 (5 bases). CDR1 is SGDLS and CDR2 is YYNGEE in the germline V gene. The V gene lost 0 bases and the J gene lost 4 bases, with 8 bases spanning the gap. The CDR3 loop spans 14 amino acids. The CDR3 coding sequence is TGTGCCAGCAGCGTAGCCCAGGGCGGAAACACCATATATTTT. Translating gives CASSVAQGGNTIYF.

As for this clonotype: A much bigger clone sits one base away, suggesting this may be a read error. The chain has TRBV9 and TRBJ1-1; D may be TRBD1 (5 bases). Germline values: CDR1 SGDLS, CDR2 YYNGEE. This CDR3 region has 13 residues. As DNA, the CDR3 is TGTGCCAACAGCGAGACAGTTACCGCTGAAGCTTTCTTT. Translating it yields CANSETVTAEAFF.

This clonotype has just a few counts. This chain connects TRBV7-2 to TRBJ1-1, with unresolved D. V was cut by 5 bases and J by 1 base, with 8 bases left in between. The germline CDR1 and CDR2 sequences are SGHTA and FQGNSA. The CDR3 has 13 amino acids. In nucleotides, the CDR3 is TGTGCCAGCAGCAGACTTACGAACACTGAAGCTTTCTTT. Protein: CASSRLTNTEAFF.

CDR3 region: CSARDSVTDTQYF. The DNA for the CDR3 is TGCAGTGCTAGGGACAGCGTCACAGATACGCAGTATTTT. The V gene is TRBV20-1, the J gene TRBJ2-3; D might be TRBD1 (6 bases). The V gene lost 3 bases and the J gene lost 2 bases, with 9 bases spanning the gap. This CDR3 has 13 residues. Per germline, CDR1 DFQATT and CDR2 SNEGSKA (reference sequence).

J is TRBJ1-1 and V is TRBV6-1; maybe TRBD1 (5 bases). This CDR3 has 14 residues. Between the trimmed V and J ends, which lost 5 bases and 9 bases, there was a span of 19 bases. The germline V gene encodes CDR1 MNHNS and CDR2 SASEGT. CDR3 protein: CASSPELTDIKAFF. The CDR3 DNA follows: TGTGCCAGCAGTCCGGAACTAACGGACATTAAAGCTTTCTTT.

In this sample, this clonotype turned up many times. This chain connects TRBV5-5 to TRBJ1-1; TRBD1 might be the D (5 bases). The V gene lost 4 bases and the J gene lost 3 bases, with 10 bases spanning the gap. CDR1 is SGHKS, CDR2 YYEKEE, per germline (reference sequence). The CDR3 sequence is 13 residues long. The CDR3 DNA reads TGTGCCAGCAGCACCGGGACTTACACTGAAGCTTTCTTT. It codes for CASSTGTYTEAFF.

At least ten counts were recorded for this clonotype. The rearrangement uses TRBV12-3 or TRBV12-4 and TRBJ2-7; 7 nucleotides agree with TRBD1. The CDR3 has 15 residues. The ends lost 6 bases at V and 5 bases at J; junction bases unmatched: 13. The CDR3 is CASSPRLTGDHEQYF. The DNA of the CDR3 is TGTGCCAGCAGCCCCCGTCTCACAGGGGATCACGAGCAGTACTTC.